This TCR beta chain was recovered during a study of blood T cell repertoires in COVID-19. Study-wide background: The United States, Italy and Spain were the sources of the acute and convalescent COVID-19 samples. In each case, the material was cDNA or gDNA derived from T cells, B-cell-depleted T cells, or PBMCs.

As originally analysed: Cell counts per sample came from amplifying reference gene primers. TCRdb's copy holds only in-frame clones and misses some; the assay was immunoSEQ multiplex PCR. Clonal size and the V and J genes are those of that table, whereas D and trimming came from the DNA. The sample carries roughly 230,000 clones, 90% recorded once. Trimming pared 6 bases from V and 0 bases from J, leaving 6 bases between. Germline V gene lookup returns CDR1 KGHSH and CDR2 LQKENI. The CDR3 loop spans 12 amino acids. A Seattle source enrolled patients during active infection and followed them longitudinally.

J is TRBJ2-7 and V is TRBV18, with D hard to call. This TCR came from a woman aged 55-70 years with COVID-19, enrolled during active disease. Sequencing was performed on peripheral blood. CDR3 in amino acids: CASSRSSYEQYF. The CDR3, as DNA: TGTGCCAGCTCCCGGAGCTCCTACGAGCAGTACTTC.